The 5 T cell receptor beta chains in this list originate from one sample, sequenced in a study of T cells after posttransplantation cyclophosphamide. Treatment was busulfan-fludarabine conditioning, a marrow graft, and cyclophosphamide on days +3 and +4. TCRdb keeps only in-frame clones here, not all; method: immunoSEQ multiplex PCR. The sample records approximately 6,800 clones, about 92% being singletons. Specimen: CD8+ T cells sorted from blood, collected after allogeneic stem cell transplant with posttransplant cyclophosphamide. The origin of the receptors is a male patient aged 60 to 75 who received an allogeneic stem cell transplant from a related donor and was CMV-positive. Some of the T cells may derive from the graft donor.

CDR3 sequence reads: CASSPAGQLNTEAFF. The CDR3 DNA is TGTGCCAGCAGCCCCGCTGGACAGTTGAACACTGAAGCTTTCTTT. The rearrangement links TRBV9 to TRBJ1-1; D is perhaps TRBD1 (6 bases). V lost 4 bases and J lost 0, with 13 bases in between. Germline loops: CDR1 SGDLS, CDR2 YYNGEE. The CDR3 covers 15 residues.

This rearrangement joins TRBV11-2 to TRBJ1-3; unclear D gene. V was shortened by 1 base and J by 4 bases, with 11 bases between the two germline ends. The CDR3 consists of 15 residues. Germline CDR1 is SGHAT and CDR2 is FQNNGV. CDR3: CASSLARSGGNTIYF. The CDR3 DNA sequence: TGTGCCAGCAGCTTAGCCCGCTCCGGGGGAAACACCATATATTTT. Together with reference TRBV11-2 and TRBJ1-3, the CDR3 gives the full variable domain: EAGVAQSPRYKIIEKRQSVAFWCNPISGHATLYWYQQILGQGPKLLIQFQNNGVVDDSQLPKDRFSAERLKGVDSTLKIQPAKLEDSAVYLCASSLARSGGNTIYFGEGSWLTVV.

The rearrangement joins TRBV6-5 to TRBJ1-1; TRBD1 agrees at 8 bases. Germline CDR1 is MNHEY and CDR2 is SVGAGI. CDR3 length equals 15 residues. J lost 4 bases, V lost 4 bases, and 8 bases had no gene match. CDR3 nucleotide sequence: TGTGCCAGCAGTTTCTCTCAGGGGGCCTCCACTGAAGCTTTCTTT. Translating it yields CASSFSQGASTEAFF.

The chain uses TRBV6-6 and TRBJ2-1, with 10 nucleotides matching TRBD2. The junction had 1 base not matched to a gene; V was cut back by 9 bases and J by 2 bases. The CDR3 runs to 13 residues. CDR1 is MNHNY and CDR2 is SVGAGI in the germline V gene (reference sequence). CDR3 residues: CASSGGPYNEQFF. The CDR3 region has the DNA TGTGCCAGTAGCGGGGGGCCCTACAATGAGCAGTTCTTC.

This clone appeared a few times. V is TRBV4-3 and J is TRBJ2-1; TRBD1 matches 8 bases. Germline CDR1 is LGHNA and CDR2 is YSLEER. With 7 bases clipped from V and 4 bases from J, the junction kept 12 bases outside the gene matches. The CDR3 has 16 amino acids. This CDR3 is CASTPKEQGAYNEQFF. CDR3 sequence (DNA): TGCGCCAGCACCCCTAAGGAGCAGGGGGCTTACAATGAGCAGTTCTTC.